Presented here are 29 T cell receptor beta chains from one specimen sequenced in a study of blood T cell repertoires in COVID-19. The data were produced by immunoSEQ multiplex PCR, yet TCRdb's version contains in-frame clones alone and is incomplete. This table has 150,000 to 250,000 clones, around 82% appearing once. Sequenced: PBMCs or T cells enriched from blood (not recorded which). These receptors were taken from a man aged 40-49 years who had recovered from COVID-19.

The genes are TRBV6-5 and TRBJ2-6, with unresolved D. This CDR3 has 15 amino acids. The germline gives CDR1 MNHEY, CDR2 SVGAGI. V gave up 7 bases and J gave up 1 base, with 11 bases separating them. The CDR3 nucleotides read TGTGCCAGCACCCCCAGAAGATCTGGGGCCAACGTCCTGACTTTC. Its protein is CASTPRRSGANVLTF.

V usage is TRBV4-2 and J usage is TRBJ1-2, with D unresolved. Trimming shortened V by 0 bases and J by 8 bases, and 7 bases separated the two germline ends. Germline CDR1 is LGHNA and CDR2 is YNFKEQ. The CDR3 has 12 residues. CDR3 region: CASSQDMSGYTF. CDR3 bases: TGTGCCAGCAGCCAAGATATGAGCGGCTACACCTTC.

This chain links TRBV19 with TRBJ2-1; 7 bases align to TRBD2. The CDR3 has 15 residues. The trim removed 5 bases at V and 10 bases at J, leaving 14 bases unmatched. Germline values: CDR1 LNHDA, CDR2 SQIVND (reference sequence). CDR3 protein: CASSWEGLTSAEQFF. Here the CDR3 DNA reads TGTGCCAGTAGTTGGGAGGGCCTCACATCAGCGGAGCAGTTCTTC.

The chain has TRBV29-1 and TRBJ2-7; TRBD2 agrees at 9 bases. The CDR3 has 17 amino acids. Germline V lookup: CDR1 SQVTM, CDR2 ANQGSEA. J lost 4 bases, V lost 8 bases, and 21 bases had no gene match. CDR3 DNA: TGCAGCTTAGGGAGGGGTTTTGGCGGGAGGGCCAGTTACGAGCAGTACTTC. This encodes CSLGRGFGGRASYEQYF.

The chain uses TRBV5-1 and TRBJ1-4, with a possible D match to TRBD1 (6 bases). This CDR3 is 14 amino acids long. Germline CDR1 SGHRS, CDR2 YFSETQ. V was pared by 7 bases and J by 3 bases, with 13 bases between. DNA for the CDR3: TGCGCCAGCGGGAAGGGGGATGCTAATGAAAAACTGTTTTTT. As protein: CASGKGDANEKLFF.

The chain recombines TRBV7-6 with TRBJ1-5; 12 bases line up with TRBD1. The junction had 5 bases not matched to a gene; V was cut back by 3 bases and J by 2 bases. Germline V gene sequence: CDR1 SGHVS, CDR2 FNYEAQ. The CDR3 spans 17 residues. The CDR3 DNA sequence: TGTGCCAGCAGCTTCGGGACAGGGGGCGCCGGCAATCAGCCCCAGCATTTT. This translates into CASSFGTGGAGNQPQHF.

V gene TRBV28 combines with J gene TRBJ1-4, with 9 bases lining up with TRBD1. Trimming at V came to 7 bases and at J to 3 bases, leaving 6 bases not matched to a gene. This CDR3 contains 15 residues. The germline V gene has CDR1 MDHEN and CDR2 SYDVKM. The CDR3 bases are TGTGCCAGCATACAGGGGGCGAGGTCTAATGAAAAACTGTTTTTT. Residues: CASIQGARSNEKLFF.

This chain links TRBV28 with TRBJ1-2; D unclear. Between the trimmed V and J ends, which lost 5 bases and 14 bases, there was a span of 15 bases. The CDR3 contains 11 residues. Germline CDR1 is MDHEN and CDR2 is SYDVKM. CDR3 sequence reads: CASSPGRARTF. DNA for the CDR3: TGTGCCAGCAGTCCGGGTAGAGCGAGGACCTTC.

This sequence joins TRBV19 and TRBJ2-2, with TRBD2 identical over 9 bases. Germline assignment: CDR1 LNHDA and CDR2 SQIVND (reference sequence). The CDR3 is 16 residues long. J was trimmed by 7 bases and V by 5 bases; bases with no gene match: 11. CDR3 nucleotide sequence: TGTGCCAGTAGTTGGGGGCTAGCGGGGTTAGGCGGGGAGCTGTTTTTT. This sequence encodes CASSWGLAGLGGELFF. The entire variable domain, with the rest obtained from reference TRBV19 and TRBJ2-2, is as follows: DGGITQSPKYLFRKEGQNVTLSCEQNLNHDAMYWYRQDPGQGLRLIYYSQIVNDFQKGDIAEGYSVSREKKESFPLTVTSAQKNPTAFYLCASSWGLAGLGGELFFGEGSRLTVL.

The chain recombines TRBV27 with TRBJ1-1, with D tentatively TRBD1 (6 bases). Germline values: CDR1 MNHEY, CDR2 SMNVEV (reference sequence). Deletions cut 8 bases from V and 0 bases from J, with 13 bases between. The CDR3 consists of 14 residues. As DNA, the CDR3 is TGTGCCAGCGGGTCACAGGGCATGAACACTGAAGCTTTCTTT. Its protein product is CASGSQGMNTEAFF.

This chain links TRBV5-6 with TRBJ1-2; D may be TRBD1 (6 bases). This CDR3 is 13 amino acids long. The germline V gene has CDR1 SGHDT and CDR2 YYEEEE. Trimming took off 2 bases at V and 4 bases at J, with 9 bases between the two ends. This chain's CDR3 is CASSLPGAYGYTF. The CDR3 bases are TGTGCCAGCAGCTTACCAGGGGCCTATGGCTACACCTTC.

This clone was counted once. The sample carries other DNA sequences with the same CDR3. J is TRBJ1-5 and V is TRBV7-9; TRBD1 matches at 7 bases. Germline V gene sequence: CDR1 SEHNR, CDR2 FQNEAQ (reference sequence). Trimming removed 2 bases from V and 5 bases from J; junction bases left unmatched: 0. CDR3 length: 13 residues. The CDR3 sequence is CASSLQGDQPQHF. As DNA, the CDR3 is TGTGCCAGCAGCTTACAGGGGGATCAGCCCCAGCATTTT.

This chain's CDR3 is CSAYGDTQYF. In nucleotides, the CDR3 is TGCAGCGCCTATGGAGATACGCAGTATTTT. The V gene is TRBV20-1, the J gene TRBJ2-3; D gene unclear. The CDR3 loop spans 10 amino acids. Germline V gene sequence: CDR1 DFQATT, CDR2 SNEGSKA (reference sequence).

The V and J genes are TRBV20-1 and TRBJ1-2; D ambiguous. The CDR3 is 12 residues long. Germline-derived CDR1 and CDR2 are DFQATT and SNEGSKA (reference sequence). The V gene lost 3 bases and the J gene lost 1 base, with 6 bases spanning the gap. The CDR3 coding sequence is TGCAGTGCTAGTGTCCATAACTATGGCTACACCTTC. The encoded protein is CSASVHNYGYTF.

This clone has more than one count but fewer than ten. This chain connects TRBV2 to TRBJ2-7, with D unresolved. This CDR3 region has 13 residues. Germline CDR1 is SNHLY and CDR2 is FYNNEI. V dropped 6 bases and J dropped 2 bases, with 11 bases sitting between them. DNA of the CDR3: TGTGCCAGCAGCGCTATAACCCCCTACGAGCAGTACGTC. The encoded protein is CASSAITPYEQYV.

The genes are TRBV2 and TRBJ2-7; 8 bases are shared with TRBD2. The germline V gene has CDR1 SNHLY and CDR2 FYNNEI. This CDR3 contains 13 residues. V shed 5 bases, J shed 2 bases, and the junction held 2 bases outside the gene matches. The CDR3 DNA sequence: TGTGCCAGCAGTTATAGCGGGGCCTACGAGCAGTACGTC. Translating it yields CASSYSGAYEQYV.

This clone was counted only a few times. CDR3 protein: CASRGQSTDTQYF. The CDR3 bases are TGTGCCAGCAGGGGGCAGAGCACAGATACGCAGTATTTT. This sequence joins TRBV2 and TRBJ2-3, with a weak D call TRBD1 (5 bases). Germline-derived CDR1 and CDR2 are SNHLY and FYNNEI. The V end lost 6 bases, the J end lost 0 bases, and 7 bases lay between the germline ends. CDR3 length: 13 residues.

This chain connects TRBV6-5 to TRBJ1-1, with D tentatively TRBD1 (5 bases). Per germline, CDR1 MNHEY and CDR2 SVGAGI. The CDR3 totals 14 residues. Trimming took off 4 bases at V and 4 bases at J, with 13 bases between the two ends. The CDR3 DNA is TGTGCCAGCAGTTCTTTCGGGGGGGGCACTGAAGCTTTCTTT. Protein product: CASSSFGGGTEAFF.

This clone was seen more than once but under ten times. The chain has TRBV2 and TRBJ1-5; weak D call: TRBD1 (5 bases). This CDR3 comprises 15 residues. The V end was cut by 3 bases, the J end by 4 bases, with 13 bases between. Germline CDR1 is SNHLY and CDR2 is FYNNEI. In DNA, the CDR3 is TGTGCCAGCAGTGATTGGCAGGGTTGGAATCAGCCCCAGCATTTT. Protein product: CASSDWQGWNQPQHF.

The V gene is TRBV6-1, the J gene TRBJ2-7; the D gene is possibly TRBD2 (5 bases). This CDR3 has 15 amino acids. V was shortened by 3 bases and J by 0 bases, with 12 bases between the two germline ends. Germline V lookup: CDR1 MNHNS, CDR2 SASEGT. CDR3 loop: CASSDPRGGSYEQYF. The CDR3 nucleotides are TGTGCCAGCAGTGACCCCCGCGGAGGCTCCTACGAGCAGTACTTC.

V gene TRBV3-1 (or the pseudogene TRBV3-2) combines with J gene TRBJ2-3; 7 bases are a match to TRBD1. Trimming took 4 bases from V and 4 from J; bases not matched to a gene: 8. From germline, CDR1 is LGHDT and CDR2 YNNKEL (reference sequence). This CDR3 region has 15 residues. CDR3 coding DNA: TGTGCCAGCAGCCTGAGACAGGGTGTGGCAGATACGCAGTATTTT. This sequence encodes CASSLRQGVADTQYF.

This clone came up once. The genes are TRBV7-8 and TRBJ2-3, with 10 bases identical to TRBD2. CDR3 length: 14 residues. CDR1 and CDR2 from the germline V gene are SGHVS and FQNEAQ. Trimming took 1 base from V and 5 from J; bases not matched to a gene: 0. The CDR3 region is CASSLGTSGDTQYF. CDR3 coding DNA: TGTGCCAGCAGCTTAGGGACTAGCGGAGATACGCAGTATTTT. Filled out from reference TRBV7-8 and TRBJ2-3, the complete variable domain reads GAGVSQSPRYKVAKRGQDVALRCDPISGHVSLFWYQQALGQGPEFLTYFQNEAQLDKSGLPSDRFFAERPEGSVSTLKIQRTQQEDSAVYLCASSLGTSGDTQYFGPGTRLTVL.

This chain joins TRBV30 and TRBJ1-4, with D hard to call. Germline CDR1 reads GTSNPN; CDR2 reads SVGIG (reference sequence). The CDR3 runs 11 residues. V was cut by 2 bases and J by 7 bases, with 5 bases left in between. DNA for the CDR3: TGTGCCTGGAGTACGGGTGAAAAACTGTTTTTT. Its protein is CAWSTGEKLFF.

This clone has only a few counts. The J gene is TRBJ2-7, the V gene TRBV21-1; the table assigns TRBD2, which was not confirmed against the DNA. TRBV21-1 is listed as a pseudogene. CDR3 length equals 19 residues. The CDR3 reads CARRTNGTSGNPFSYEQYV. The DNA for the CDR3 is TGTGCCAGGCGAACTAACGGGACTAGCGGGAATCCCTTCTCCTACGAGCAGTACGTC.

Written as DNA, the CDR3 is TGTGCCAGCACCCCCGAAACTAGCGGGACATACAATGAGCAGTTCTTC. Translation: CASTPETSGTYNEQFF. The J gene is TRBJ2-1, the V gene TRBV7-6; TRBD2 matches at 10 bases. Trimming at V came to 7 bases and at J to 4 bases, leaving 10 bases not matched to a gene. CDR3 length equals 16 residues. From germline, CDR1 is SGHVS and CDR2 FNYEAQ.

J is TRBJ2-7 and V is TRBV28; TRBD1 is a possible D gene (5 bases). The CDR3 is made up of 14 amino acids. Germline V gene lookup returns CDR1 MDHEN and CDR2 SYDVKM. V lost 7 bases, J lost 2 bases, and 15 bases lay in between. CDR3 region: CASTPVGRAYEQYF. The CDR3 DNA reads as TGTGCCAGCACCCCCGTCGGCAGGGCCTACGAGCAGTACTTC.

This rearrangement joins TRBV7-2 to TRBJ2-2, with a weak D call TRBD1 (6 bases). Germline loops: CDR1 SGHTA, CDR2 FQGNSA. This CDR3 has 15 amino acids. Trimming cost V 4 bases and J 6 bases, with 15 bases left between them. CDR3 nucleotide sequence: TGTGCCAGCAGCTCGACCGGGACAAATCCCGGGGAGCTGTTTTTT. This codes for CASSSTGTNPGELFF.

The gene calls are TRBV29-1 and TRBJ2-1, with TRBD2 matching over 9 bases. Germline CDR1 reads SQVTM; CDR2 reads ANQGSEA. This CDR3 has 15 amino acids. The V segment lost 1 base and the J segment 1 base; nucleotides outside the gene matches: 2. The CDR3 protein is CSVEGREGSYNEQFF. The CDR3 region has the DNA TGCAGCGTTGAAGGGCGGGAGGGGTCCTACAATGAGCAGTTCTTC.

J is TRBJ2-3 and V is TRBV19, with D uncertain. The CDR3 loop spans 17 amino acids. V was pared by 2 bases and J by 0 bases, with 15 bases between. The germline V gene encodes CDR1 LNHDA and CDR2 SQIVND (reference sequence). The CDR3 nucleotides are TGTGCCAGTAGTATAAGTTTTGTCAGCGTCAGCACAGATACGCAGTATTTT. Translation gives CASSISFVSVSTDTQYF.